This is a list of T cell receptor beta chains from one sample in a study of blood T cell repertoires in COVID-19. TCRdb's table, derived via immunoSEQ multiplex PCR, lists solely in-frame clones and lacks some. The sample has roughly 200,000 clones, 75% to 85% seen once. Specimen: peripheral blood. These receptors originate from a woman aged 25 to 39 with COVID-19, enrolled during active disease. CDR3s include the opening cysteine and the closing phenylalanine or tryptophan. D genes are given only for firm matches. Clone size, where shown, is once, few, many, or a class for clones that have expanded.

abundance	v_gene	d_gene	j_gene	CDR3aa	CDR3nt
.	TRBV6-5	TRBD2	TRBJ2-1	CATTSSGSYNEQFF	TGTGCCACCACTTCTAGCGGCTCCTACAATGAGCAGTTCTTC
.	TRBV9	.	TRBJ1-3	CASSAGDSGNTIYF	TGTGCCAGCAGCGCAGGTGACTCTGGAAACACCATATATTTT
.	TRBV27	.	TRBJ2-7	CASSLQAGYEQYF	TGTGCCAGCAGTTTACAGGCTGGCTACGAGCAGTACTTC
.	TRBV7-8	.	TRBJ2-5	CASSKTTVYIQETQYF	TGTGCCAGCAGCAAAACGACAGTATACATTCAAGAGACCCAGTACTTC
.	TRBV27	TRBD2	TRBJ2-1	CASSSPSSGYNEQFF	TGTGCCAGCAGTAGTCCCTCTAGCGGATACAATGAGCAGTTCTTC
.	TRBV7-9	.	TRBJ2-7	CASSLQALQGSYEQYF	TGTGCCAGCAGCCTCCAGGCCCTACAGGGATCCTACGAGCAGTACTTC
.	TRBV5-1	.	TRBJ2-6	CASSLVAGEANVLTF	TGCGCCAGCAGCTTGGTGGCAGGGGAGGCCAACGTCCTGACTTTC
.	TRBV2	TRBD1	TRBJ1-1	CASRVDRATEAFF	TGTGCCAGCAGGGTCGACAGGGCCACTGAAGCTTTCTTT
once	TRBV12-3/TRBV12-4	TRBD1	TRBJ1-1	CASSLGQGGEAFF	TGTGCCAGCAGTTTAGGGCAGGGGGGTGAAGCTTTCTTT
.	TRBV7-2	TRBD2	TRBJ2-1	CASSETSGRANEQFF	TGTGCCAGCAGCGAGACTAGCGGGAGGGCCAATGAGCAGTTCTTC
.	TRBV29-1	.	TRBJ1-5	CSVYLSGSQHF	TGCAGCGTTTATTTATCAGGGTCCCAGCATTTT
.	TRBV24-1	TRBD1	TRBJ2-1	CATSDGQGGTYNEQFF	TGTGCCACCAGTGACGGACAGGGGGGAACCTACAATGAGCAGTTCTTC
.	TRBV29-1	.	TRBJ2-3	CSGSLATDTQYF	TGCAGCGGATCCCTAGCCACAGATACGCAGTATTTT
.	TRBV28	.	TRBJ1-2	CASSPTTGFDGYTF	TGTGCCAGCAGTCCCACTACAGGGTTCGATGGCTACACCTTC
.	TRBV2	TRBD1	TRBJ1-1	CASSDRTWDSEAFF	TGTGCCAGCAGTGATAGGACTTGGGACAGTGAAGCTTTCTTT
.	TRBV6-6	.	TRBJ2-1	CASSRPSGPSDNEQFF	TGTGCCAGCAGCCGGCCCAGCGGGCCAAGCGACAATGAGCAGTTCTTC
.	TRBV3-1/TRBV3-2	.	TRBJ2-1	CASSGGRERSNEQFF	TGTGCCAGCAGCGGTGGACGGGAGCGGTCGAATGAGCAGTTCTTC
.	TRBV5-1	TRBD2	TRBJ2-3	CASSLAGGTDTQYF	TGCGCCAGCAGCTTAGCGGGGGGCACAGATACGCAGTATTTT
.	TRBV6-5	TRBD1	TRBJ2-7	CASTGTATYEQYF	TGTGCCAGCACCGGGACAGCGACATACGAGCAGTACTTC
few	TRBV9	TRBD1	TRBJ2-7	CASSVGTGDYEQYF	TGTGCCAGCAGCGTAGGGACAGGAGATTACGAGCAGTACTTC
.	TRBV2	.	TRBJ2-3	CASSSERPPADTQYF	TGTGCCAGCAGTAGCGAGCGGCCCCCCGCGGATACGCAGTATTTT
.	TRBV10-3	.	TRBJ2-2	CAISDRANTGELFF	TGTGCCATCAGTGACAGGGCGAACACCGGGGAGCTGTTTTTT